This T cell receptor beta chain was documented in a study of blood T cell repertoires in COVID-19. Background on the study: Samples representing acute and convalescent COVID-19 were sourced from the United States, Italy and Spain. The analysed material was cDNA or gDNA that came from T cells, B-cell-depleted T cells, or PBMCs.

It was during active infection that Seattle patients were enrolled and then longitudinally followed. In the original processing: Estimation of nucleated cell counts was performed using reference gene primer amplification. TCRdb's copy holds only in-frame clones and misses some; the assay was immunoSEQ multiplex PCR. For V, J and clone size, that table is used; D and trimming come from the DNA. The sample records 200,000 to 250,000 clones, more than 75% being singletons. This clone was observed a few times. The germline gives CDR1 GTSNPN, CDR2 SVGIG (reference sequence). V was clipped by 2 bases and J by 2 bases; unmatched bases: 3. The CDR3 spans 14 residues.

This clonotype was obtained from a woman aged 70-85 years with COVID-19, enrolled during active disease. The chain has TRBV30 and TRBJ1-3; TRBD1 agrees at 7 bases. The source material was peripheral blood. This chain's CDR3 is CAWSSTGAGNTIYF. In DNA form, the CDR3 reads TGTGCCTGGAGTTCCACAGGGGCTGGAAACACCATATATTTT.